Below are 16 T cell receptor beta chains sequenced from a single sample in a study of blood T cell repertoires in COVID-19. Sequenced by immunoSEQ multiplex PCR; TCRdb stores in-frame clones only, minus some. The sample records approximately 230,000 clones, approximately 82% being singletons. Sequencing was done on a sample of PBMCs or T cells enriched from blood (not recorded which). The source of these receptors is a man in his forties or fifties who had recovered from COVID-19.

The rearrangement uses TRBV14 and TRBJ1-1; 8 bases are shared with TRBD1. Trimming at V came to 4 bases and at J to 5 bases, leaving 3 bases not matched to a gene. CDR1 and CDR2 (germline): SGHDN, FVKESK. The CDR3 consists of 13 residues. As DNA, the CDR3 is TGTGCCAGCAGCCGAGACAGGGGAACTGAAGCTTTCTTT. Residues: CASSRDRGTEAFF.

This chain uses TRBV11-2 with TRBJ1-3; D is perhaps TRBD1 (6 bases). Trimming left V 5 bases short and J 3 bases short, with 17 bases between. CDR3 length: 16 residues. The germline gives CDR1 SGHAT, CDR2 FQNNGV. For the CDR3, the DNA is TGTGCCAGCAGCGCATTCTACGGCAGGGGTGGAAACACCATATATTTT. Translated, it gives CASSAFYGRGGNTIYF.

The chain uses TRBV28 and TRBJ2-7; D unclear. The germline V gene encodes CDR1 MDHEN and CDR2 SYDVKM. CDR3 size: 14 residues. Between the trimmed V and J ends, which lost 6 bases and 0 bases, there was a span of 12 bases. For the CDR3, the DNA is TGTGCCAGCAGACCCGGCGGCAGCTCCTACGAGCAGTACTTC. Protein product: CASRPGGSSYEQYF.

This chain uses TRBV7-9 with TRBJ2-1, with 9 bases matching TRBD1. The germline V gene encodes CDR1 SEHNR and CDR2 FQNEAQ (reference sequence). The CDR3 is 14 residues long. J gave up 4 bases and V 7 bases, and 5 bases lay outside the gene matches. CDR3 DNA sequence: TGTGCCAGCATCACGGACAGGGGTTACAATGAGCAGTTCTTC. Residues: CASITDRGYNEQFF.

The chain recombines TRBV4-1 with TRBJ1-4, with 7 positions matching TRBD1. CDR3 length: 18 amino acids. V lost 1 base and J lost 6; bases outside the gene matches: 14. CDR1 is MGHRA, CDR2 YSYEKL, per germline. The CDR3 bases are TGCGCCAGCAGCCAAGGGATGAGATTGAGGGGGCGGGATGAAAAACTGTTTTTT. Protein sequence: CASSQGMRLRGRDEKLFF.

The chain employs TRBV18 and TRBJ1-3; no reliable D call. The CDR3 length is 12 residues. Germline CDR1 KGHSH, CDR2 LQKENI. The ends were cut back, 2 bases at V and 8 bases at J, with 7 bases in the middle. Here the CDR3 reads CASSPTVDTIYF. The CDR3 DNA sequence: TGTGCCAGCTCACCAACCGTAGACACCATATATTTT.

The chain joins TRBV27 to TRBJ1-6; D possibly corresponds to TRBD1 (5 bases). CDR1 MNHEY and CDR2 SMNVEV come from the germline V gene (reference sequence). This CDR3 has 15 residues. V lost 2 bases to trimming and J lost 4 bases, with 9 bases between them. The CDR3 region is CASSLGQIYNSPLHF. Written as DNA, the CDR3 is TGTGCCAGCAGTTTAGGACAAATATATAATTCACCCCTCCACTTT.

This chain connects TRBV6-5 to TRBJ1-6; tentatively, D is TRBD1 (6 bases). This CDR3 has 14 residues. Trimming pared 6 bases from V and 6 bases from J, leaving 12 bases between. Germline values: CDR1 MNHEY, CDR2 SVGAGI. This chain's CDR3 is CASRETGLNSPLHF. DNA of the CDR3: TGTGCCAGCAGGGAGACAGGTCTTAATTCACCCCTCCACTTT.

This sequence joins TRBV6-5 and TRBJ1-1; D unclear. Trimming shortened V by 0 bases and J by 0 bases, and 11 bases separated the two germline ends. The CDR3 is made up of 16 amino acids. Germline CDR1 and CDR2: MNHEY and SVGAGI. As DNA, the CDR3 is TGTGCCAGCAGTTACTCGTTTCCAGTCATGAACACTGAAGCTTTCTTT. It specifies CASSYSFPVMNTEAFF.

This chain joins TRBV25-1 and TRBJ2-2; D perhaps matches TRBD1 (7 bases). CDR3 length: 15 amino acids. With 5 bases removed from V and 8 bases from J, the gap between germline ends came to 18 bases. CDR1 and CDR2 (germline): MGHDK, SYGVNS. DNA of the CDR3: TGTGCCAGCAGTCGGTCACAGGGGAGGATTGGGGAGCTGTTTTTT. Its translation is CASSRSQGRIGELFF.

The chain has TRBV5-1 and TRBJ2-7; TRBD1 agrees at 9 bases. The V gene end was trimmed by 7 bases and the J gene end by 2 bases; junction bases not matched to a gene: 4. Germline V gives CDR1 SGHRS, CDR2 YFSETQ. This CDR3 spans 13 amino acids. In nucleotides, the CDR3 is TGCGCCAGCGGGCGGGACAGGGCCTACGAGCAGTACTTC. Translating gives CASGRDRAYEQYF.

The V gene is TRBV3-1 (or the pseudogene TRBV3-2), the J gene TRBJ1-3, with D uncertain. CDR1 is LGHDT and CDR2 is YNNKEL in the germline V gene (reference sequence). The CDR3 is 13 amino acids. Between the trimmed V and J ends, which lost 4 bases and 4 bases, there was a span of 8 bases. The CDR3 protein is CASSPSLGNTIYF. CDR3 DNA sequence: TGTGCCAGCAGCCCTAGCCTCGGAAACACCATATATTTT.

This clone was counted between two and nine times. The chain is built from TRBV4-3 and TRBJ2-5; TRBD2 agrees at 14 bases. The CDR3 extends over 17 amino acids. J was trimmed by 5 bases and V by 4 bases; bases with no gene match: 9. Germline lookup yields CDR1 LGHNA and CDR2 YSLEER. The CDR3 DNA follows: TGCGCCAGCAGCCTTGTGCCGGGACTAGCGGGGGCGGAGACCCAGTACTTC. This codes for CASSLVPGLAGAETQYF.

The chain employs TRBV4-1 and TRBJ1-4; D remains unclear. Germline V gives CDR1 MGHRA, CDR2 YSYEKL. This CDR3 has 13 residues. Trimming stripped 1 base from V and 7 bases from J, with 7 bases between. The CDR3 sequence: CASSQGSREKLFF. The CDR3 bases are TGCGCCAGCAGCCAAGGTTCCCGTGAAAAACTGTTTTTT.

This clone turned up a few times. The gene calls are TRBV5-1 and TRBJ2-5, with 8 bases lining up with TRBD1. Germline CDR1 is SGHRS and CDR2 is YFSETQ. V was clipped by 4 bases and J by 7 bases; unmatched bases: 6. This CDR3 spans 13 amino acids. The CDR3 protein is CASSVLQGGTQYF. Here the CDR3 DNA reads TGCGCCAGCAGCGTTCTACAGGGGGGGACCCAGTACTTC.

This chain joins TRBV10-3 and TRBJ2-5, with a tentative D call TRBD1 (6 bases). Trimming took off 0 bases at V and 4 bases at J, with 15 bases between the two ends. The CDR3 is 16 residues long. CDR1 ENHRY and CDR2 SYGVKD come from the germline V gene. The CDR3 loop is CAISESRAKGVETQYF. CDR3 sequence (DNA): TGTGCCATCAGTGAGTCGCGTGCCAAGGGGGTAGAGACCCAGTACTTC.